The 23 T cell receptor beta chains below were found in one sample sequenced in a study of blood T cell repertoires in COVID-19. Some clones are missing from TCRdb's copy, which holds only in-frame ones; the method was immunoSEQ multiplex PCR. Seen here are more than 75,000 clones, about 80% observed once, and the top ten hold less than 15%. The sequencing sample was made of peripheral blood. The receptor source for this set is a human donor in a cohort sampled during active COVID-19.

The V and J genes are TRBV5-6 and TRBJ2-2; possible D gene TRBD1, 8 bases. This CDR3 is 18 amino acids long. V was shortened by 1 base and J by 4 bases, with 20 bases between the two germline ends. The germline V gene encodes CDR1 SGHDT and CDR2 YYEEEE. The CDR3: CASSLIGQGRTSTGELFF. As DNA, the CDR3 is TGTGCCAGCAGCTTGATTGGACAGGGTAGGACTAGCACCGGGGAGCTGTTTTTT.

This clone was found a few times. This chain joins TRBV4-1 and TRBJ1-5; D is ambiguous. CDR1 and CDR2 from the germline V gene are MGHRA and YSYEKL. This CDR3 has 17 amino acids. Trimming took 1 base from V and 0 from J, leaving 13 bases between them. The CDR3 sequence: CASSQVPAPGSNQPQHF. DNA for the CDR3: TGCGCCAGCAGCCAAGTTCCCGCGCCAGGTAGCAATCAGCCCCAGCATTTT.

The J gene is TRBJ2-3, the V gene TRBV7-6; D remains ambiguous. Germline V CDR1 and CDR2: SGHVS, FNYEAQ. Trimming cost V 2 bases and J 1 base, with 4 bases left between them. This CDR3 has 13 amino acids. CDR3 protein: CASSLQGTDTQYF. The CDR3 region has the DNA TGTGCCAGCAGCTTACAGGGCACAGATACGCAGTATTTT.

This rearrangement joins TRBV18 to TRBJ2-7, with no clear D. V lost 2 bases to trimming and J lost 6 bases, with 8 bases between them. Germline V gene lookup returns CDR1 KGHSH and CDR2 LQKENI. This CDR3 comprises 12 residues. Here the CDR3 reads CASSPSVGEQYF. In DNA, the CDR3 is TGTGCCAGCTCACCATCGGTTGGCGAGCAGTACTTC.

The chain recombines TRBV11-2 with TRBJ1-2, with a tentative D call TRBD1 (6 bases). The V end lost 5 bases, the J end lost 8 bases, and 15 bases lay between the germline ends. Germline values: CDR1 SGHAT, CDR2 FQNNGV. The CDR3 has 13 amino acids. DNA of the CDR3: TGTGCCAGCAGCCCAGCGCAGGGGTTGGGCTACACCTTC. This encodes CASSPAQGLGYTF.

This rearrangement joins TRBV3-1 (or the pseudogene TRBV3-2) to TRBJ1-3; D gene uncertain. Trimming pared 0 bases from V and 0 bases from J, leaving 6 bases between. Germline-derived CDR1 and CDR2 are LGHDT and YNNKEL (reference sequence). The CDR3 runs 15 residues. Written as DNA, the CDR3 is TGTGCCAGCAGCCAAGATCAGGTCTCTGGAAACACCATATATTTT. Encoded protein: CASSQDQVSGNTIYF.

V and J are TRBV3-1 (or the pseudogene TRBV3-2) and TRBJ2-5; 8 bases line up with TRBD2. After removal of 7 bases from V and 1 base from J, the junction contained 11 bases not matched to a gene. The CDR3 runs 16 residues. Germline-derived CDR1 and CDR2 are LGHDT and YNNKEL (reference sequence). As DNA, the CDR3 is TGTGCCAGCACCCTAGGCTCGGGGGGGCGCCAAGAGACCCAGTACTTC. This gives the protein CASTLGSGGRQETQYF.

This clone was seen more than once but under ten times. V gene TRBV19 combines with J gene TRBJ1-5, with D uncertain. With 7 bases removed from V and 7 bases from J, the gap between germline ends came to 14 bases. The germline CDR1 and CDR2 sequences are LNHDA and SQIVND (reference sequence). The CDR3 extends over 13 amino acids. Here the CDR3 reads CASTRANRQPQHF. CDR3 in DNA: TGTGCCAGTACAAGAGCGAATCGCCAGCCCCAGCATTTT. Filled out from reference TRBV19 and TRBJ1-5, the complete variable domain reads DGGITQSPKYLFRKEGQNVTLSCEQNLNHDAMYWYRQDPGQGLRLIYYSQIVNDFQKGDIAEGYSVSREKKESFPLTVTSAQKNPTAFYLCASTRANRQPQHFGDGTRLSIL.

V and J are TRBV3-1 (or the pseudogene TRBV3-2) and TRBJ2-7, with TRBD1 as a possible D gene (6 bases). With 3 bases removed from V and 5 bases from J, the gap between germline ends came to 8 bases. CDR1 and CDR2 from the germline V gene are LGHDT and YNNKEL (reference sequence). The CDR3 runs to 12 residues. The CDR3 nucleotides are TGTGCCAGCAGCCAGGGGGCTCACGAGCAGTACTTC. Translated, it gives CASSQGAHEQYF.

The chain joins TRBV10-3 to TRBJ1-1; D is unresolved. This CDR3 comprises 11 residues. The germline V gene encodes CDR1 ENHRY and CDR2 SYGVKD. V lost 3 bases, J lost 5 bases, and 4 bases lay in between. The CDR3 region is CAISDLTEAFF. CDR3 bases: TGTGCCATCAGTGATTTAACTGAAGCTTTCTTT.

The V and J genes are TRBV2 and TRBJ1-1, with a possible D match to TRBD1 (5 bases). V was clipped by 6 bases and J by 1 base, with 9 bases between them. CDR1 is SNHLY and CDR2 is FYNNEI in the germline V gene. The CDR3 has 13 residues. The CDR3 reads CASRVRGNTEAFF. CDR3 DNA sequence: TGTGCCAGCAGGGTAAGGGGGAACACTGAAGCTTTCTTT.

V is TRBV5-1 and J is TRBJ2-5; D perhaps matches TRBD1 (5 bases). Germline assignment: CDR1 SGHRS and CDR2 YFSETQ. The CDR3 consists of 16 residues. With 2 bases removed from V and 2 bases from J, the gap between germline ends came to 16 bases. CDR3 nucleotides: TGCGCCAGCAGCTTTCCAAAGGGGCAGCTACAAGAGACCCAGTACTTC. This gives the protein CASSFPKGQLQETQYF.

This clone was observed once. This rearrangement joins TRBV2 to TRBJ2-7, with TRBD1 as a possible D gene (6 bases). The CDR3 sequence is 12 residues long. Germline CDR1 reads SNHLY; CDR2 reads FYNNEI. V gave up 5 bases and J gave up 4 bases, with 9 bases separating them. CDR3 DNA: TGTGCCAGCAGTCGACAGGTATACGAGCAGTACTTC. The encoded protein is CASSRQVYEQYF.

The gene calls are TRBV7-9 and TRBJ2-7; maybe TRBD1 (5 bases). The CDR3 contains 16 residues. With 1 base removed from V and 5 bases from J, the gap between germline ends came to 18 bases. Germline CDR1 reads SEHNR; CDR2 reads FQNEAQ (reference sequence). Here the CDR3 reads CASSLVPGQGKNEQYF. As DNA, the CDR3 is TGTGCCAGCAGCTTAGTCCCAGGGCAAGGTAAAAACGAGCAGTACTTC.

This clone was recorded many times. The chain carries TRBV5-3 and TRBJ1-5, with a tentative D call TRBD1 (5 bases). TRBV5-3 is filed as an ORF, its function uncertain. This CDR3 has 15 residues. V was clipped by 5 bases and J by 5 bases, with 17 bases between them. CDR3 sequence (DNA): TGTGCCAGAAGGACCGTTGGGCGGGGGGATCAGCCCCAGCATTTT. Its protein is CARRTVGRGDQPQHF.

This chain joins TRBV7-9 and TRBJ1-1; 7 bases map to TRBD1. Germline-derived CDR1 and CDR2 are SEHNR and FQNEAQ (reference sequence). CDR3 size: 15 residues. V was pared by 5 bases and J by 0 bases, with 6 bases of the junction left unmatched. The CDR3 spells CASSPRQGMNTEAFF. CDR3 nucleotides: TGTGCCAGCAGCCCGAGACAGGGCATGAACACTGAAGCTTTCTTT.

V and J are TRBV24-1 and TRBJ2-2, with D tentatively TRBD1 (5 bases). Germline V lookup: CDR1 KGHDR, CDR2 SFDVKD. With 7 bases removed from V and 5 bases from J, the gap between germline ends came to 13 bases. The CDR3 extends over 14 amino acids. The DNA of the CDR3 is TGTGCCACCAGCGACAGTGTATTGACCGGGGAGCTGTTTTTT. It encodes CATSDSVLTGELFF.

This chain uses TRBV27 with TRBJ1-2; no definite D call. Deletions cut 4 bases from V and 8 bases from J, with 17 bases between. The CDR3 loop spans 14 amino acids. Germline CDR1 is MNHEY and CDR2 is SMNVEV (reference sequence). The chain's CDR3 is CASSSLGGPRGYTF. In DNA form, the CDR3 reads TGTGCCAGCAGTTCTCTAGGAGGGCCGAGGGGCTACACCTTC.

In the case of this clone: An end of the junction does not agree with germline; a read error may underlie this. This sequence joins TRBV10-3 and TRBJ1-1, with TRBD1 identical over 7 bases. The CDR3 has 14 amino acids. CDR1 ENHRY and CDR2 SYGVKD come from the germline V gene. The CDR3 DNA is TGTGCCATCAGTGAGTCACAGGGGAACGCTGAAGCTTTCTTT. This gives the protein CAISESQGNAEAFF.

The chain has TRBV27 and TRBJ1-2; TRBD1 aligns across 9 bases. The V gene end was trimmed by 0 bases and the J gene end by 3 bases; junction bases not matched to a gene: 17. The CDR3 spans 20 residues. The germline gives CDR1 MNHEY, CDR2 SMNVEV (reference sequence). The CDR3 loop reads CASSLSSGGPGQGRYYGYTF. Here the CDR3 DNA reads TGTGCCAGCAGTTTATCCTCCGGGGGGCCCGGACAGGGGCGTTACTATGGCTACACCTTC.

V usage is TRBV11-3 and J usage is TRBJ2-1; TRBD2 is a possible D gene (6 bases). The CDR3 is 13 residues long. CDR1 is SGHNT, CDR2 YENEEA, per germline. The V end lost 3 bases, the J end lost 6 bases, and 9 bases lay between the germline ends. CDR3 loop: CASSFEGGNEQFF. CDR3 DNA: TGTGCCAGCAGCTTTGAGGGAGGCAATGAGCAGTTCTTC.

This clone was detected only once. The chain is built from TRBV7-9 and TRBJ1-4, with D possibly matching TRBD1 (5 bases). Between the trimmed V and J ends, which lost 2 bases and 8 bases, there was a span of 15 bases. Per germline, CDR1 SEHNR and CDR2 FQNEAQ (reference sequence). This CDR3 has 15 amino acids. CDR3 residues: CASSLQGGVWEKLFF. The CDR3 DNA reads TGTGCCAGCAGCTTACAGGGTGGCGTTTGGGAAAAACTGTTTTTT.

V and J are TRBV23-1 and TRBJ1-6; TRBD1 matches at 12 bases. TRBV23-1 is an ORF for which the function is uncertain. V trimming: 1 base; J trimming: 0 bases; junction bases outside the gene matches: 10. The CDR3 loop spans 21 amino acids. The CDR3 region is CASSQYRPGQGARSYNSPLHF. The CDR3 region has the DNA TGCGCCAGCAGTCAATATCGTCCGGGACAGGGGGCCCGCTCCTATAATTCACCCCTCCACTTT.